The 11 T cell receptor beta chains below all came from one sample that was sequenced in a study of neurological immune-mediated disorders. TCRdb ran MiXCR on the 5' RACE reads and lists one entry per CDR3 protein. Among some 65,000 distinct CDR3 sequences listed, approximately 3.7% were seen once. The sample consisted of PBMCs. These receptors were obtained from a man aged 45-60 years with multiple sclerosis.

This clonotype was counted many times. The CDR3 spells CASSEAHGGRVYEQYF. DNA of the CDR3: TGTGCCAGCAGTGAAGCGCATGGGGGAAGGGTCTACGAGCAGTACTTC. This chain connects TRBV6-1 to TRBJ2-7, with D perhaps TRBD1 or TRBD2 (5 bases each). Germline loops: CDR1 MNHNS, CDR2 SASEGT. V lost 0 bases, J lost 3 bases, and 15 bases lay in between. The CDR3 spans 16 residues.

This clonotype occurred many times. This chain uses TRBV5-1 with TRBJ1-1; the match to TRBD1 covers 7 bases. This CDR3 has 16 amino acids. CDR1 and CDR2 (germline): SGHRS, YFSETQ. The V gene end was trimmed by 4 bases and the J gene end by 2 bases; junction bases not matched to a gene: 11. The CDR3 loop is CASSRTPTGINTEAFF. CDR3 coding DNA: TGCGCCAGCAGCCGGACCCCGACAGGGATAAACACTGAAGCTTTCTTT.

At least ten counts were recorded for this clonotype. The chain combines TRBV12-3 or TRBV12-4 with TRBJ1-5, with 11 positions matching TRBD1. Trimming at V came to 6 bases and at J to 7 bases, leaving 8 bases not matched to a gene. The CDR3 extends over 15 amino acids. DNA for the CDR3: TGTGCCAGCAGGTTCGGACAGGGGGCTTGGCAGCCCCAGCATTTT. Translated: CASRFGQGAWQPQHF.

This clonotype was seen ten or more times. V gene TRBV20-1 combines with J gene TRBJ2-1; TRBD1 might be the D (5 bases). The CDR3 totals 15 residues. Germline V gene sequence: CDR1 DFQATT, CDR2 SNEGSKA (reference sequence). Trimming stripped 3 bases from V and 0 bases from J, with 12 bases between. As DNA, the CDR3 is TGCAGTGCTAGCAAGACAGAAATCTCCTACAATGAGCAGTTCTTC. This sequence encodes CSASKTEISYNEQFF.

This clonotype was seen ten or more times. The rearrangement uses TRBV11-2 and TRBJ2-3; weak D call: TRBD2 (6 bases). The V and J ends lost 5 bases and 9 bases respectively, with 12 bases between them. Germline V lookup: CDR1 SGHAT, CDR2 FQNNGV. The CDR3 extends over 12 amino acids. The CDR3: CASSRLGVTQYF. The CDR3 DNA sequence: TGTGCCAGCAGCCGACTAGGAGTGACGCAGTATTTT.

Ten or more counts support this clonotype. The chain couples TRBV4-1 to TRBJ2-7; D call uncertain. The germline V and J ends were trimmed by 1 base and 3 bases, with 10 bases remaining between them. Germline CDR1 is MGHRA and CDR2 is YSYEKL. The CDR3 runs to 14 residues. CDR3 sequence (DNA): TGCGCCAGCAGCCAAGTCTCGGCAGACTACGAGCAGTACTTC. Its protein is CASSQVSADYEQYF.

This clonotype was recorded at least ten times. The rearrangement joins TRBV4-2 to TRBJ2-1, with D perhaps TRBD1 (5 bases). Germline assignment: CDR1 LGHNA and CDR2 YNFKEQ. The CDR3 is 15 amino acids. V was trimmed by 0 bases and J by 9 bases, leaving 15 bases between them. CDR3 sequence reads: CASSQEAGSDPEQFF. CDR3 nucleotide sequence: TGTGCCAGCAGCCAAGAGGCAGGGTCGGATCCTGAGCAGTTCTTC.

This clonotype was recorded many times. The V call is TRBV20-1, the J call TRBJ2-5; 7 bases are shared with TRBD2. Germline V gene sequence: CDR1 DFQATT, CDR2 SNEGSKA (reference sequence). The CDR3 sequence is 16 residues long. V lost 3 bases to trimming and J lost 3 bases; unmatched junction nucleotides: 13. The CDR3 region has the DNA TGCAGTGCTAGTATCGTCCAGCGGGGACCGAAAGAGACCCAGTACTTC. It encodes CSASIVQRGPKETQYF.

Comment on this clonotype: Mismatch with germline at one junction end may stem from a read error. V is TRBV5-1 and J is TRBJ2-4; D gene unclear. Germline values: CDR1 SGHRS, CDR2 YFSETQ. The CDR3 is 15 amino acids. The CDR3 region has the DNA TGCGCCAGCAGCTTGAACCGGGTAGCCAAAAAAATTCAGTACTTC. Encoded protein: CASSLNRVAKKIQYF. The complete variable domain, with remaining parts taken from reference TRBV5-1 and TRBJ2-4, reads KAGVTQTPRYLIKTRGQQVTLSCSPISGHRSVSWYQQTPGQGLQFLFEYFSETQRNKGNFPGRFSGRQFSNSRSEMNVSTLELGDSALYLCASSLNRVAKKIQYFGAGTRLSVL.

At least ten counts were recorded for this clonotype. V and J are TRBV12-3 or TRBV12-4 and TRBJ1-2; the D is unclear. CDR3 size: 14 residues. The V end was cut by 8 bases, the J end by 0 bases, with 13 bases between. The CDR3 is CASVSQTSNYGYTF. CDR3 sequence (DNA): TGTGCCAGCGTCTCCCAAACGTCTAACTATGGCTACACCTTC.

This clonotype was picked up many times. The CDR3 DNA reads as TGTGCCAGCAGCTCCAGCGGGAACACTGAAGCTTTCTTT. As protein: CASSSSGNTEAFF. The rearrangement joins TRBV7-6 to TRBJ1-1; D remains ambiguous. The V end lost 4 bases, the J end lost 1 base, and 7 bases lay between the germline ends. This CDR3 is 13 amino acids long. Germline V gene lookup returns CDR1 SGHVS and CDR2 FNYEAQ.